This TCR beta chain was sequenced for a study of control samples from healthy donors and cancer patients. Using immunoSEQ multiplex PCR, the repertoire was profiled, and TCRdb retains in-frame clones only, with some absent. The sample holds over 110,000 clones, roughly 92% seen once. The germline V gene has CDR1 MDHEN and CDR2 SYDVKM. Germline trimming cut 6 bases from V and 5 bases from J; bases unmatched to any gene: 6. This CDR3 has 13 amino acids. The chain links TRBV28 to TRBJ2-7, with 8 bases aligning to TRBD1. Sequenced: blood. The receptor's source is a man aged 30 to 39 in good health. DNA of the CDR3: TGTGCCAGCAGATCGACAGGGGCCCACGAGCAGTACTTC. It translates to CASRSTGAHEQYF. Based on the CDR3 plus reference TRBV28 and TRBJ2-7, the full variable domain is DVKVTQSSRYLVKRTGEKVFLECVQDMDHENMFWYRQDPGLGLRLIYFSYDVKMKEKGDIPEGYSVSREKKERFSLILESASTNQTSMYLCASRSTGAHEQYFGPGTRLTVT.